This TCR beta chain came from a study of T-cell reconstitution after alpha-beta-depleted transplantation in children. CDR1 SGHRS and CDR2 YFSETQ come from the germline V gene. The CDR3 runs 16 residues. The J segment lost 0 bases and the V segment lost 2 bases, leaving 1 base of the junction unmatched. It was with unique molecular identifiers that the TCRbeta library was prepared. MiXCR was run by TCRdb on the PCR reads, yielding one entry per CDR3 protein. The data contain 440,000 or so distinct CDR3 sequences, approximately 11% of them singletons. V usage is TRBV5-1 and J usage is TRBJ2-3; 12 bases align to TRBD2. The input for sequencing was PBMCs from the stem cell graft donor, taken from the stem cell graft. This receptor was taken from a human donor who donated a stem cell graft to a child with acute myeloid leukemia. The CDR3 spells CASSFGTSGSTDTQYF. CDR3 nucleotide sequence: TGCGCCAGCAGCTTTGGGACTAGCGGGAGCACAGATACGCAGTATTTT.